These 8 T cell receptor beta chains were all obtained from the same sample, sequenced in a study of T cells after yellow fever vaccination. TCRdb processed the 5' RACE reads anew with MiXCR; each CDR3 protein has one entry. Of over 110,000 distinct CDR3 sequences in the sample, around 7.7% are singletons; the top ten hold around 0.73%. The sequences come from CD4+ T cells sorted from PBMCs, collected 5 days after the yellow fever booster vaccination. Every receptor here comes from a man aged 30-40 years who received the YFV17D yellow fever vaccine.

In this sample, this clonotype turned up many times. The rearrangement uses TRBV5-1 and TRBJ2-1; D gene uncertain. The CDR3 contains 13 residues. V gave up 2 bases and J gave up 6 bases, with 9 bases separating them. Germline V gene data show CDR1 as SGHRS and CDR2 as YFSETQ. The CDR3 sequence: CASSLEIINEQFF. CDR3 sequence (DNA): TGCGCCAGCAGCTTAGAGATCATCAATGAGCAGTTCTTC.

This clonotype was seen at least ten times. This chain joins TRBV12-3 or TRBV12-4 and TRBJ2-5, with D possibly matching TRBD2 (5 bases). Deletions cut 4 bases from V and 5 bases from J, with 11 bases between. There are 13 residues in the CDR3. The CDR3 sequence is CASSSNQRETQYF. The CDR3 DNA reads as TGTGCCAGCAGTTCCAACCAGCGGGAGACCCAGTACTTC.

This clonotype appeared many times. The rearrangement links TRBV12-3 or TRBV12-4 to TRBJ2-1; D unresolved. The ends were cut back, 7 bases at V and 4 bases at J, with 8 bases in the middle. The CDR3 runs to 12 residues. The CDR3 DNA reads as TGTGCCAGCAAAAACTGGTACAATGAGCAGTTCTTC. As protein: CASKNWYNEQFF.

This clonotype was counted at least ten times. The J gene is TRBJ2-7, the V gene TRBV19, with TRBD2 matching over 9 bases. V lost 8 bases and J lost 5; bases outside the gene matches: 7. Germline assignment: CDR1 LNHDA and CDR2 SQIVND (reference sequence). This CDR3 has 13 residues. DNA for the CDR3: TGTGCCAGTGGTAGCGGGAGATTCCACGAGCAGTACTTC. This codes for CASGSGRFHEQYF.

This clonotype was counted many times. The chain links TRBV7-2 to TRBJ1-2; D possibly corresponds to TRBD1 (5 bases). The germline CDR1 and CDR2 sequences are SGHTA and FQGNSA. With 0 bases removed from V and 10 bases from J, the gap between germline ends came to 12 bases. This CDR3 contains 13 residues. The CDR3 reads CASSLAERQTYTF. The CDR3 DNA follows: TGTGCCAGCAGCTTAGCGGAGCGACAGACCTACACCTTC. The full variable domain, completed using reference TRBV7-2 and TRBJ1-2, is GAGVSQSPSNKVTEKGKDVELRCDPISGHTALYWYRQSLGQGLEFLIYFQGNSAPDKSGLPSDRFSAERTGGSVSTLTIQRTQQEDSAVYLCASSLAERQTYTFGSGTRLTVV.

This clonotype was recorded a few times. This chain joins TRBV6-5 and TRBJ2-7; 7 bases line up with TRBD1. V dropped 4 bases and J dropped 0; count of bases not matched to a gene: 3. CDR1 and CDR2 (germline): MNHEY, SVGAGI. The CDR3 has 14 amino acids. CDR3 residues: CASSSQGTSYEQYF. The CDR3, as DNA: TGTGCCAGCAGTTCACAGGGGACCTCCTACGAGCAGTACTTC.

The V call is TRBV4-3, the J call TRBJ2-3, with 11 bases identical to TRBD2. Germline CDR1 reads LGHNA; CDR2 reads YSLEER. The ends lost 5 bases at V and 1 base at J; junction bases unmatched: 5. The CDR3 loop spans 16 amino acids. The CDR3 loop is CASSKLAGVGTDTQYF. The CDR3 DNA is TGCGCCAGCAGCAAACTAGCGGGAGTGGGCACAGATACGCAGTATTTT.

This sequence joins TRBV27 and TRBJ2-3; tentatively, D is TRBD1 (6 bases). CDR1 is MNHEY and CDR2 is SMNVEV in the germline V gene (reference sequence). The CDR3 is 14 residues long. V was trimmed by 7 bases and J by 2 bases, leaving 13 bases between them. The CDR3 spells CASKNRVTTDTQYF. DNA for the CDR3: TGTGCCAGCAAAAACAGGGTTACCACAGATACGCAGTATTTT.